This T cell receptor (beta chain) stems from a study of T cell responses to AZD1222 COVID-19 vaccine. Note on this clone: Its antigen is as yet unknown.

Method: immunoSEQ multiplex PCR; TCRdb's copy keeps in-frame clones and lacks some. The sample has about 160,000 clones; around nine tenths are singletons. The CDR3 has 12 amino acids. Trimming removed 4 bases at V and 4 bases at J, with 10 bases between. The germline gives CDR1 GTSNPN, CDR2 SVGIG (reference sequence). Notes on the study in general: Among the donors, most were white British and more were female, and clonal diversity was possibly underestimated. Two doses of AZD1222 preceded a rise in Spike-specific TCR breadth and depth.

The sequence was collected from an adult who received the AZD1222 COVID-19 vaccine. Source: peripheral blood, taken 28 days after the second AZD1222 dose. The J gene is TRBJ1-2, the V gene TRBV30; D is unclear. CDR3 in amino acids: CAWKVGPYGYTF. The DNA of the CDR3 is TGTGCCTGGAAGGTGGGTCCCTATGGCTACACCTTC.